A single sample gave rise to the 18 T cell receptor beta chains below, sequenced in a study of identifying expanded T cells in peripheral blood. The repertoire was sequenced with immunoSEQ multiplex PCR; TCRdb's copy has only in-frame clones and lacks some. Among some 100,000 clones listed, approximately 90% were seen once. Sequenced material: blood. These receptors originate from a person between 18 and 75 years old in good health.

The chain combines TRBV4-1 with TRBJ2-7; D might be TRBD2 (6 bases). The CDR3 covers 14 residues. Between the trimmed V and J ends, which lost 0 bases and 2 bases, there was a span of 8 bases. The germline V gene has CDR1 MGHRA and CDR2 YSYEKL. The CDR3 spells CASSQDRTTYEQYF. CDR3 nucleotides: TGCGCCAGCAGCCAAGATCGGACTACCTACGAGCAGTACTTC.

The V call is TRBV4-1, the J call TRBJ2-1; tentative D call: TRBD1 (5 bases). The CDR3 runs to 12 residues. Trimming cost V 0 bases and J 10 bases, with 7 bases left between them. Germline CDR1 reads MGHRA; CDR2 reads YSYEKL. Written as DNA, the CDR3 is TGCGCCAGCAGCCAAGATAGGACAGAGCAGTTCTTC. It codes for CASSQDRTEQFF.

This clone is a singleton in its sample. The chain is built from TRBV5-6 and TRBJ1-2; 9 bases are a match to TRBD1. CDR1 is SGHDT, CDR2 YYEEEE, per germline. This CDR3 comprises 16 residues. The trim removed 3 bases at V and 1 base at J, leaving 7 bases unmatched. The chain's CDR3 is CASSSRTGAVNYGYTF. In DNA form, the CDR3 reads TGTGCCAGCAGCTCCCGGACAGGGGCCGTTAACTATGGCTACACCTTC.

The J gene is TRBJ2-5, the V gene TRBV5-1; D could derive from TRBD1 or TRBD2 (6 bases each). Trimming cost V 0 bases and J 5 bases, with 11 bases left between them. Germline V gives CDR1 SGHRS, CDR2 YFSETQ. The CDR3 length is 14 residues. CDR3 residues: CASSLGGATETQYF. For the CDR3, the DNA is TGCGCCAGCAGCTTGGGGGGGGCTACGGAGACCCAGTACTTC.

Here the CDR3 reads CASSPLSFIDNQPQHF. CDR3 sequence (DNA): TGTGCCAGCTCACCACTGAGTTTTATAGACAATCAGCCCCAGCATTTT. The chain has TRBV18 and TRBJ1-5; D gene unclear. The CDR3 spans 16 residues. The V end was cut by 1 base, the J end by 3 bases, with 13 bases between. Germline CDR1 and CDR2: KGHSH and LQKENI.

This chain joins TRBV19 and TRBJ2-3, with D uncertain. Trimming shortened V by 3 bases and J by 2 bases, and 9 bases separated the two germline ends. Germline V gene lookup returns CDR1 LNHDA and CDR2 SQIVND (reference sequence). The CDR3 is 14 amino acids. The CDR3 DNA reads TGTGCCAGTAGTATGGTACAGATCACAGATACGCAGTATTTT. Encoded protein: CASSMVQITDTQYF.

V and J are TRBV2 and TRBJ2-1; possibly TRBD2 for D (6 bases). CDR1 and CDR2 from the germline V gene are SNHLY and FYNNEI. Trimming shortened V by 5 bases and J by 2 bases, and 10 bases separated the two germline ends. The length of the CDR3 is 14 residues. The CDR3: CASSLTSPYNEQFF. CDR3 DNA sequence: TGTGCCAGCAGTTTGACTAGTCCCTACAATGAGCAGTTCTTC.

The chain uses TRBV7-8 and TRBJ1-3; D ambiguous. CDR1 and CDR2 (germline): SGHVS, FQNEAQ. CDR3 size: 14 residues. With 2 bases removed from V and 0 bases from J, the gap between germline ends came to 5 bases. The chain's CDR3 is CASSLRYSGNTIYF. CDR3 in DNA: TGTGCCAGCAGCTTACGCTACTCTGGAAACACCATATATTTT.

The rearrangement uses TRBV11-2 and TRBJ1-2; 7 nucleotides align to TRBD1. The CDR3 extends over 13 amino acids. J gave up 11 bases and V 1 base, and 7 bases lay outside the gene matches. Germline V gene data show CDR1 as SGHAT and CDR2 as FQNNGV. This CDR3 reads CASSLARGAWYTF. For the CDR3, the DNA is TGTGCCAGCAGCTTAGCCAGGGGGGCATGGTACACCTTC.

The chain couples TRBV19 to TRBJ1-1; D gene unclear. Germline V lookup: CDR1 LNHDA, CDR2 SQIVND (reference sequence). Trimming removed 4 bases at V and 5 bases at J, with 14 bases between. The CDR3 spans 14 residues. The CDR3, as DNA: TGTGCCAGTAGTACCTCCCCCCAGAGGACTGAAGCTTTCTTT. Translated, it gives CASSTSPQRTEAFF.

In its sample, this clone was seen a few times. CDR3 amino acids: CAWSEGALYGYTF. In nucleotides, the CDR3 is TGTGCCTGGAGTGAGGGGGCCCTCTATGGCTACACCTTC. The chain carries TRBV30 and TRBJ1-2, with 7 nucleotides matching TRBD1. The CDR3 totals 13 residues. After removal of 1 base from V and 4 bases from J, the junction contained 3 bases not matched to a gene. CDR1 and CDR2 (germline): GTSNPN, SVGIG (reference sequence).

This sequence joins TRBV29-1 and TRBJ1-2, with 9 bases matching TRBD1. Trimming took 7 bases from V and 7 from J; bases not matched to a gene: 10. This CDR3 has 13 amino acids. The germline gives CDR1 SQVTM, CDR2 ANQGSEA. The CDR3 reads CSARGQGWGGYTF. The CDR3 DNA sequence: TGCAGCGCCAGGGGACAGGGATGGGGTGGCTACACCTTC.

V and J are TRBV5-1 and TRBJ2-7, with TRBD2 identical over 7 bases. V lost 3 bases and J lost 2; bases outside the gene matches: 5. The CDR3 sequence is 14 residues long. Germline assignment: CDR1 SGHRS and CDR2 YFSETQ. CDR3: CASSYGGKPYEQYF. CDR3 coding DNA: TGCGCCAGCAGCTACGGGGGGAAGCCCTACGAGCAGTACTTC.

The chain's CDR3 is CASSFPAGANYGYTF. CDR3 coding DNA: TGTGCCAGCAGCTTCCCCGCGGGGGCTAACTATGGCTACACCTTC. This chain joins TRBV11-2 and TRBJ1-2; TRBD1 might be the D (5 bases). The CDR3 is 15 residues long. CDR1 and CDR2 from the germline V gene are SGHAT and FQNNGV. V dropped 3 bases and J dropped 0 bases, with 11 bases sitting between them. Full variable domain (outside the CDR3, taken from reference TRBV11-2 and TRBJ1-2): EAGVAQSPRYKIIEKRQSVAFWCNPISGHATLYWYQQILGQGPKLLIQFQNNGVVDDSQLPKDRFSAERLKGVDSTLKIQPAKLEDSAVYLCASSFPAGANYGYTFGSGTRLTVV.

The chain links TRBV6-5 to TRBJ2-1; D is possibly TRBD1 or TRBD2 (5 bases each). V gave up 6 bases and J gave up 10 bases, with 16 bases separating them. This CDR3 spans 13 amino acids. Germline V CDR1 and CDR2: MNHEY, SVGAGI. The CDR3 DNA reads TGTGCCAGCAGGTCAGGGCTAGCCCACGAGCAGTTCTTC. This codes for CASRSGLAHEQFF.

The CDR3 reads CSVTQTETYGYTF. The CDR3 DNA is TGCAGCGTGACCCAGACAGAAACGTATGGCTACACCTTC. The chain links TRBV29-1 to TRBJ1-2, with a weak D call TRBD1 (5 bases). Per the germline V gene, CDR1 is SQVTM and CDR2 is ANQGSEA. This CDR3 is 13 amino acids long. V lost 6 bases and J 5 bases, leaving 16 bases between the germline ends. Combining the CDR3 with reference TRBV29-1 and TRBJ1-2 gives the whole variable domain SAVISQKPSRDICQRGTSLTIQCQVDSQVTMMFWYRQQPGQSLTLIATANQGSEATYESGFVIDKFPISRPNLTFSTLTVSNMSPEDSSIYLCSVTQTETYGYTFGSGTRLTVV.

This clone was recorded a few times. This CDR3 is CASTPLAGQPQHF. The CDR3 coding sequence is TGTGCCAGCACTCCCCTCGCGGGCCAGCCCCAGCATTTT. The rearrangement links TRBV7-2 to TRBJ1-5; D not resolved. Between the trimmed V and J ends, which lost 7 bases and 7 bases, there was a span of 14 bases. Germline V CDR1 and CDR2: SGHTA, FQGNSA. The CDR3 has 13 amino acids.

The chain couples TRBV6-5 to TRBJ2-7; D gene ambiguous. The V end was cut by 4 bases, the J end by 0 bases, with 13 bases between. The CDR3 contains 15 residues. Germline loops: CDR1 MNHEY, CDR2 SVGAGI. CDR3 residues: CASSSTPDSSYEQYF. CDR3 nucleotide sequence: TGTGCCAGCAGTTCTACTCCAGATAGCTCCTACGAGCAGTACTTC.